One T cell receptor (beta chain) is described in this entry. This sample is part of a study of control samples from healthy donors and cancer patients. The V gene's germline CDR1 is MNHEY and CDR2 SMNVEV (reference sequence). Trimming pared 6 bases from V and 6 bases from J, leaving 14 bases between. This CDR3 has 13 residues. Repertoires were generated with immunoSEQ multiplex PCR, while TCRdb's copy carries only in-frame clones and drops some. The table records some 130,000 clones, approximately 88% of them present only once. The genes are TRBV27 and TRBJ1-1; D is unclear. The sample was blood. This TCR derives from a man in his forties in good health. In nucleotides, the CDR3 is TGTGCCAGCAGGAATTCAGGTGGGGCTGAAGCTTTCTTT. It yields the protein CASRNSGGAEAFF.